One T cell receptor (beta chain) is described in this entry. The antigen remains unidentified. The data derive from a study of cytomegalovirus exposure and HLA in healthy donors. The study, taken as a whole, reports: In a later analysis, HLA-associated beta chains showed higher expansion and lower generation probabilities than comparable chains.

After removal of 2 bases from V and 5 bases from J, the junction contained 11 bases not matched to a gene. The CDR3 is 18 residues long. Germline-derived CDR1 and CDR2 are MGHRA and YSYEKL. Primers for the PCR totalled 60 Vbeta and 13 Jbeta. Source study methods: A follow-up analysis tallied 70 million to 80 million unique TCR beta chains, roughly 11 million shared. Profiled with immunoSEQ multiplex PCR; TCRdb holds only in-frame clones, not every one. That table furnishes V, J and clone size, whereas the DNA furnished D and trimming. This sample has about 150,000 clones; 84% occur once, and the top ten carry around 4.9%.

Sequenced material: PBMCs. The clonotype originates from a girl between 10 and 17 years old in good health and CMV-seropositive. The chain links TRBV4-1 to TRBJ2-2, with 10 bases that match TRBD1. CDR3 sequence: CASSQRRLWDRGTGELFF. CDR3 DNA: TGCGCCAGCAGCCAAAGGCGGCTGTGGGACAGGGGAACCGGGGAGCTGTTTTTT.